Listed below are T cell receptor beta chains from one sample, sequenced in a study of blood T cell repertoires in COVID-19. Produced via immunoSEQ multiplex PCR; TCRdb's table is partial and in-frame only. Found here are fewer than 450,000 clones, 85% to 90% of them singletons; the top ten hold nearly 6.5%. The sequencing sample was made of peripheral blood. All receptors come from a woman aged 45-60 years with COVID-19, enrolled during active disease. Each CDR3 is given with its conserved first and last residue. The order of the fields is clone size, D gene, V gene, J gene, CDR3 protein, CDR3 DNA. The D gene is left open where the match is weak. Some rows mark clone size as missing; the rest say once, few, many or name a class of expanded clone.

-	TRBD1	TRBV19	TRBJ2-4	CASQQGNIQYF	TGTGCCAGTCAACAGGGGAACATTCAGTACTTC
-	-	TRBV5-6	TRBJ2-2	CASSFFGAGELFF	TGTGCCAGCAGCTTCTTCGGGGCCGGGGAGCTGTTTTTT
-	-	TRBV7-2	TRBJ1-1	CASSLLGRQGNEAFF	TGTGCCAGCAGCTTATTAGGCAGGCAAGGAAATGAAGCTTTCTTT
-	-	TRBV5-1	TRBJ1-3	CASSLLGGTSGNTIYF	TGCGCCAGCAGCTTGCTTGGCGGGACCTCTGGAAACACCATATATTTT
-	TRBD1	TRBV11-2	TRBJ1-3	CASTIGTVSGNTIYF	TGTGCCAGCACCATCGGGACAGTCTCTGGAAACACCATATATTTT
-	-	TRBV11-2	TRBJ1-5	CASSLNPGKPQHF	TGTGCCAGCAGCTTAAATCCAGGGAAGCCCCAGCATTTT
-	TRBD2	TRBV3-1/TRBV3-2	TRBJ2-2	CASSYPNPTSGSIWGTGELFF	TGTGCCAGCAGCTACCCGAACCCGACTAGCGGGAGCATTTGGGGGACCGGGGAGCTGTTTTTT
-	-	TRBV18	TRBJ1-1	CASSLKSEADTEAFF	TGTGCCAGCTCCCTCAAAAGCGAAGCAGACACTGAAGCTTTCTTT
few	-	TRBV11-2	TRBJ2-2	CASSLAGQGSTGELFF	TGTGCCAGCAGCTTAGCGGGTCAAGGAAGCACCGGGGAGCTGTTTTTT
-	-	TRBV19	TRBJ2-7	CASSIDGYEQYF	TGTGCCAGTAGTATTGACGGGTACGAGCAGTACTTC
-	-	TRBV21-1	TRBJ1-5	CASSKVAGDQPQHF	TGTGCCAGCAGCAAAGTTGCGGGGGATCAGCCCCAGCATTTT
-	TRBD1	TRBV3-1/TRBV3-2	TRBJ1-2	CASSPPGTGDGYTF	TGTGCCAGCAGCCCCCCCGGGACAGGGGACGGCTACACCTTC
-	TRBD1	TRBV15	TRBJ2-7	CATSLIGTGGSYEQYF	TGTGCCACCAGCCTAATTGGAACAGGGGGATCCTACGAGCAGTACTTC
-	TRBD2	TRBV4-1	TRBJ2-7	CASRKGLAVGAYEQYF	TGCGCCAGCAGGAAGGGACTAGCGGTTGGGGCGTACGAGCAGTACTTC
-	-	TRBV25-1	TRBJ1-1	CASRTVGAGTEAFF	TGTGCCAGCAGAACGGTAGGGGCCGGCACTGAAGCTTTCTTT
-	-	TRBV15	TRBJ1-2	CATSRDRGNYGYTF	TGTGCCACCAGCAGAGATAGGGGGAACTATGGCTACACCTTC
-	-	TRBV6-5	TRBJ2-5	CASISAGVGMETQYF	TGTGCCAGCATCAGCGCCGGGGTTGGGATGGAGACCCAGTACTTC
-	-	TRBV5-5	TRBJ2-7	CASSWGVTATEQYF	TGTGCCAGCAGCTGGGGGGTAACGGCTACGGAGCAGTACTTC
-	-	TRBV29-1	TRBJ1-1	CSVGGGYWENTEAFF	TGCAGCGTTGGGGGGGGTTATTGGGAGAACACTGAAGCTTTCTTT
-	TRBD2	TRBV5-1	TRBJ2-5	CASSFRTSGVIFQETQYF	TGCGCCAGCAGCTTTAGGACTAGCGGGGTTATTTTCCAAGAGACCCAGTACTTC
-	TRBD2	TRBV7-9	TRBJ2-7	CASSASGGSSYEQYF	TGTGCCAGCAGCGCTAGCGGGGGGAGCTCCTACGAGCAGTACTTC
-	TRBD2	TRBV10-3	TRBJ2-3	CAISELAGGGGTQYF	TGTGCCATCAGTGAGTTGGCGGGAGGGGGCGGTACGCAGTATTTT
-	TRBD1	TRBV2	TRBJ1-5	CASSEGQGYDSNQPQHF	TGTGCCAGCAGTGAGGGACAGGGGTACGATAGCAATCAGCCCCAGCATTTT
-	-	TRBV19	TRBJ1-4	CASSVGVSTNEKLFF	TGTGCCAGTAGCGTAGGGGTTTCAACTAATGAAAAACTGTTTTTT
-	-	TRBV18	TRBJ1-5	CASSPLSAGSNQPQHF	TGTGCCAGCTCACCATTGTCGGCAGGTAGCAATCAGCCCCAGCATTTT
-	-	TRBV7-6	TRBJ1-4	CASSLEMTPTNEKLFF	TGTGCCAGCAGCTTAGAAATGACACCAACTAATGAAAAACTGTTTTTT
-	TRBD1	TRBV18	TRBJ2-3	CASSPFARGLTDTQYF	TGTGCCAGCTCACCATTTGCCAGGGGGCTCACAGATACGCAGTATTTT
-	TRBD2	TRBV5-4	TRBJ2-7	CASSLVRLAGEPYEQYF	TGTGCCAGCAGCTTGGTCCGGTTGGCGGGGGAACCCTACGAGCAGTACTTC
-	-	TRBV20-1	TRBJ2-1	CSASWRNEQFF	TGCAGTGCTAGCTGGAGGAATGAGCAGTTCTTC
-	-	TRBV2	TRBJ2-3	CASSVTDTQYF	TGTGCCAGCAGCGTCACAGATACGCAGTATTTT
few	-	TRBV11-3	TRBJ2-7	CASSPEGAGGYEQYF	TGTGCCAGCAGCCCGGAGGGTGCAGGGGGCTACGAGCAGTACTTC
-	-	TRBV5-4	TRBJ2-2	CASSFHGGRTGELFF	TGTGCCAGCAGCTTCCATGGAGGGAGAACCGGGGAGCTGTTTTTT
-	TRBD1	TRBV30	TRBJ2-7	CAWSTGGWRSYEQYF	TGTGCCTGGTCTACAGGGGGTTGGAGGTCCTACGAGCAGTACTTC
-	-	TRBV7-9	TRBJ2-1	CASSLAGSGYNEQFF	TGTGCCAGCAGCTTAGCGGGCTCAGGGTACAATGAGCAGTTCTTC
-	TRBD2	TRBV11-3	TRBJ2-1	CASKGTSGVNEQFF	TGTGCCAGCAAAGGGACTAGCGGGGTTAATGAGCAGTTCTTC
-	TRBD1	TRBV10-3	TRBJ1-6	CAIRQTGDISPLHF	TGTGCCATCAGGCAGACAGGGGATATTTCACCCCTCCACTTT
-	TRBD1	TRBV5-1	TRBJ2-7	CASSFSGQGYEQYF	TGCGCCAGCAGTTTCTCGGGACAGGGCTACGAGCAGTACTTC
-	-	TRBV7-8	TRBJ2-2	CASSLASRAGWPGELFF	TGTGCCAGCAGCTTAGCGTCCCGGGCAGGGTGGCCCGGGGAGCTGTTTTTT
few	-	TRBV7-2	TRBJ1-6	CASSFSVHRVYSPLHF	TGTGCCAGCAGCTTCTCTGTTCACAGGGTTTATTCACCCCTCCACTTT
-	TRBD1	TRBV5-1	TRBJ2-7	CASSPGQYYEQYF	TGCGCCAGCAGCCCGGGACAGTACTACGAGCAGTACTTC
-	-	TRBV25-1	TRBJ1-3	CASSVQAISGNTIYF	TGTGCCAGCAGTGTACAGGCGATCTCTGGAAACACCATATATTTT
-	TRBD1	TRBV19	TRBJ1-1	CASSIGQGGQAFF	TGTGCCAGTAGTATAGGACAGGGGGGACAAGCTTTCTTT
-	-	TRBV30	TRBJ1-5	CAWSPRGDYSNQPQHF	TGTGCCTGGAGCCCCAGGGGAGACTATAGCAATCAGCCCCAGCATTTT
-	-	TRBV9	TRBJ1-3	CASSVGVTPSSGNTIYF	TGTGCCAGCAGCGTAGGAGTCACTCCTAGCTCTGGAAACACCATATATTTT
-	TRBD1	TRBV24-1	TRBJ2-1	CATSDPRQGASYNEQFF	TGTGCCACCAGTGATCCGAGACAGGGGGCGTCCTACAATGAGCAGTTCTTC
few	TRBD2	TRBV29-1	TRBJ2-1	CSVGTSGSSYNEQFF	TGCAGCGTCGGGACTAGCGGGAGCTCCTACAATGAGCAGTTCTTC
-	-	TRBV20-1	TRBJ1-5	CSASARVNNQPQHF	TGCAGTGCTAGTGCCAGGGTGAACAATCAGCCCCAGCATTTT